Shown below are 24 T cell receptor beta chains from a single sample sequenced in a study of blood T cell repertoires in COVID-19. Some clones are missing from TCRdb's copy, which holds only in-frame ones; the method was immunoSEQ multiplex PCR. The sample shows around 230,000 clones, over 70% of them seen only once. The sequenced material came from peripheral blood. These receptors all stem from a man aged 40-49 years with acute or convalescent COVID-19.

The chain joins TRBV14 to TRBJ2-1; D is perhaps TRBD1 (6 bases). Germline values: CDR1 SGHDN, CDR2 FVKESK. Between the trimmed V and J ends, which lost 2 bases and 8 bases, there was a span of 22 bases. The CDR3 has 17 amino acids. The CDR3 region is CASSQSLTSGSGDEQFF. The CDR3 bases are TGTGCCAGCAGCCAATCCCTCACGTCAGGGTCAGGGGATGAGCAGTTCTTC.

This chain joins TRBV5-5 and TRBJ2-7; TRBD2 is a possible D gene (6 bases). The CDR3 loop spans 14 amino acids. The V gene's germline CDR1 is SGHKS and CDR2 YYEKEE (reference sequence). Trimming removed 3 bases at V and 0 bases at J, with 10 bases between. The CDR3 nucleotides read TGTGCCAGCAGCTCGCCTAGCGCCTCCTACGAGCAGTACTTC. Translating gives CASSSPSASYEQYF.

This chain connects TRBV18 to TRBJ1-1; D is unclear. There are 14 residues in the CDR3. The V end lost 3 bases, the J end lost 5 bases, and 13 bases lay between the germline ends. Germline loops: CDR1 KGHSH, CDR2 LQKENI. The CDR3 DNA sequence: TGTGCCAGCTCACCTCGGGGTGGAGGAACTGAAGCTTTCTTT. Protein: CASSPRGGGTEAFF.

This sequence joins TRBV11-2 and TRBJ2-5, with 14 nucleotides matching TRBD2. Germline V CDR1 and CDR2: SGHAT, FQNNGV. Germline trimming cut 5 bases from V and 2 bases from J; bases unmatched to any gene: 7. This CDR3 is built from 17 residues. The CDR3 loop is CASSVKGLAGDQETQYF. In DNA form, the CDR3 reads TGTGCCAGCAGCGTTAAGGGACTAGCGGGGGATCAAGAGACCCAGTACTTC.

The chain combines TRBV5-1 with TRBJ2-3; 12 nucleotides line up with TRBD2. V was pared by 4 bases and J by 2 bases, with 5 bases of the junction left unmatched. There are 16 residues in the CDR3. The germline V gene encodes CDR1 SGHRS and CDR2 YFSETQ. This CDR3 reads CASSPGLAGLTDTQYF. The CDR3 DNA sequence: TGCGCCAGCAGCCCGGGACTAGCGGGCCTCACAGATACGCAGTATTTT.

This chain connects TRBV5-5 to TRBJ1-5; D unclear. Germline V CDR1 and CDR2: SGHKS, YYEKEE (reference sequence). The CDR3 loop spans 15 amino acids. Trimming took 5 bases from V and 1 from J, leaving 13 bases between them. The CDR3 coding sequence is TGTGCCAGCAGTCCCGAGACACCAAGCAATCAGCCCCAGCATTTT. This codes for CASSPETPSNQPQHF.

The V gene is TRBV6-5, the J gene TRBJ2-1; no clear D. Between the trimmed V and J ends, which lost 4 bases and 5 bases, there was a span of 12 bases. CDR1 and CDR2 from the germline V gene are MNHEY and SVGAGI. The CDR3 contains 14 residues. CDR3 in DNA: TGTGCCAGCAGTTCCGGTCGGAGAAACAATGAGCAGTTCTTC. As protein: CASSSGRRNNEQFF.

CDR3 nucleotide sequence: TGTGCCAGCAGCATACTATCGGGGGAGCTGTTTTTT. The encoded protein is CASSILSGELFF. This chain joins TRBV7-3 and TRBJ2-2; D is unresolved. Deletions cut 5 bases from V and 8 bases from J, with 9 bases between. The CDR3 covers 12 residues. Germline CDR1 SGHTA, CDR2 FQGTGA.

V is TRBV19 and J is TRBJ1-5; no definite D call. The CDR3 loop spans 13 amino acids. The germline V gene has CDR1 LNHDA and CDR2 SQIVND (reference sequence). The V end lost 3 bases, the J end lost 3 bases, and 6 bases lay between the germline ends. The chain's CDR3 is CASSIQDNQPQHF. Written as DNA, the CDR3 is TGTGCCAGTAGTATTCAGGACAATCAGCCCCAGCATTTT.

The chain is built from TRBV19 and TRBJ2-1; TRBD2 agrees at 7 bases. From germline, CDR1 is LNHDA and CDR2 SQIVND (reference sequence). V was clipped by 1 base and J by 6 bases; unmatched bases: 6. The CDR3 consists of 15 residues. CDR3 amino acids: CASSIVASGGNEQFF. CDR3 DNA sequence: TGTGCCAGTAGTATAGTCGCCTCGGGAGGCAATGAGCAGTTCTTC.

The CDR3 nucleotides read TGTGCCAGCAGCTCACGGACAGGGGGTAACACTGAAGCTTTCTTT. Its protein is CASSSRTGGNTEAFF. The chain combines TRBV7-8 with TRBJ1-1, with 10 bases lining up with TRBD1. V lost 4 bases, J lost 2 bases, and 4 bases stayed unmatched. The CDR3 extends over 15 amino acids. Germline-derived CDR1 and CDR2 are SGHVS and FQNEAQ.

The chain links TRBV3-1 (or the pseudogene TRBV3-2) to TRBJ2-1; 7 positions agree with TRBD2. Germline CDR1 is LGHDT and CDR2 is YNNKEL (reference sequence). Germline trimming cut 1 base from V and 3 bases from J; bases unmatched to any gene: 6. The length of the CDR3 is 16 residues. The CDR3 bases are TGTGCCAGCAGCCAAGGCCCTGGGACTATCTACAATGAGCAGTTCTTC. As protein: CASSQGPGTIYNEQFF.

This chain connects TRBV18 to TRBJ1-1; a weak D match, TRBD1 (6 bases). This CDR3 comprises 15 residues. Between the trimmed V and J ends, which lost 4 bases and 4 bases, there was a span of 16 bases. Germline lookup yields CDR1 KGHSH and CDR2 LQKENI. For the CDR3, the DNA is TGTGCCAGCTCACTCTGGACAGCAGGGCGCACTGAAGCTTTCTTT. This translates into CASSLWTAGRTEAFF. Looking up the rest from reference TRBV18 and TRBJ1-1 gives the full variable domain: NAGVMQNPRHLVRRRGQEARLRCSPMKGHSHVYWYRQLPEEGLKFMVYLQKENIIDESGMPKERFSAEFPKEGPSILRIQQVVRGDSAAYFCASSLWTAGRTEAFFGQGTRLTVV.

The chain has TRBV3-1 (or the pseudogene TRBV3-2) and TRBJ2-7, with TRBD1 matching 7 bases. The CDR3 covers 13 residues. Losses at the gene ends were 4 bases for V and 1 base for J; bases not matched to a gene: 1. CDR1 LGHDT and CDR2 YNNKEL come from the germline V gene (reference sequence). CDR3 amino acids: CASSPGQSYEQYF. The CDR3 nucleotides are TGTGCCAGCAGCCCGGGACAGTCCTACGAGCAGTACTTC.

CDR3 amino acids: CASRPPGLSTYEQYF. CDR3 DNA: TGTGCCAGCAGACCCCCGGGACTTTCTACCTACGAGCAGTACTTC. This chain uses TRBV27 with TRBJ2-7, with a weak D call TRBD2 (6 bases). The CDR3 runs to 15 residues. In germline, CDR1 is MNHEY, CDR2 SMNVEV (reference sequence). V was shortened by 6 bases and J by 2 bases, with 17 bases between the two germline ends.

The CDR3 reads CASSRDRVDMNTEAFF. CDR3 nucleotide sequence: TGTGCCAGCAGTCGGGACAGGGTTGACATGAACACTGAAGCTTTCTTT. The genes are TRBV14 and TRBJ1-1; TRBD1 matches 9 bases. After removal of 6 bases from V and 0 bases from J, the junction contained 8 bases not matched to a gene. This CDR3 is built from 16 residues. Germline V CDR1 and CDR2: SGHDN, FVKESK. The full variable domain, with the rest looked up from reference TRBV14 and TRBJ1-1, is EAGVTQFPSHSVIEKGQTVTLRCDPISGHDNLYWYRRVMGKEIKFLLHFVKESKQDESGMPNNRFLAERTGGTYSTLKVQPAELEDSGVYFCASSRDRVDMNTEAFFGQGTRLTVV.

The J gene is TRBJ2-1, the V gene TRBV5-5; 8 bases align to TRBD1. V trimming: 1 base; J trimming: 6 bases; junction bases outside the gene matches: 3. The CDR3 has 14 amino acids. CDR1 SGHKS and CDR2 YYEKEE come from the germline V gene (reference sequence). CDR3 loop: CASSLRTGTNEQFF. CDR3 in DNA: TGTGCCAGCAGCTTGAGGACAGGGACCAATGAGCAGTTCTTC.

The chain carries TRBV27 and TRBJ1-2, with 9 bases aligning to TRBD1. Germline trimming cut 5 bases from V and 12 bases from J; bases unmatched to any gene: 16. CDR3 size: 15 residues. Germline V gives CDR1 MNHEY, CDR2 SMNVEV (reference sequence). In DNA form, the CDR3 reads TGTGCCAGCAGTCCCCGGGGGGGACAGGGAAATGTGGACACCTTC. Residues: CASSPRGGQGNVDTF.

This chain joins TRBV7-2 and TRBJ2-1; a weak D match, TRBD2 (6 bases). CDR3 length equals 14 residues. Germline loops: CDR1 SGHTA, CDR2 FQGNSA. Between the trimmed V and J ends, which lost 5 bases and 6 bases, there was a span of 14 bases. CDR3 protein: CASSPGLRTNEQFF. The CDR3 DNA follows: TGTGCCAGCAGCCCGGGACTCCGAACCAATGAGCAGTTCTTC.

This sequence joins TRBV7-8 and TRBJ1-2, with 11 bases matching TRBD1. In germline, CDR1 is SGHVS, CDR2 FQNEAQ. Trimming took 5 bases from V and 3 from J; bases not matched to a gene: 11. This CDR3 is 17 amino acids long. CDR3 DNA: TGTGCCAGCAGCCCCGGGACAGGGGGTTCTCAATACTATGGCTACACCTTC. It codes for CASSPGTGGSQYYGYTF. Full variable domain (rest looked up from reference TRBV7-8 and TRBJ1-2): GAGVSQSPRYKVAKRGQDVALRCDPISGHVSLFWYQQALGQGPEFLTYFQNEAQLDKSGLPSDRFFAERPEGSVSTLKIQRTQQEDSAVYLCASSPGTGGSQYYGYTFGSGTRLTVV.

The chain employs TRBV19 and TRBJ2-5; TRBD1 agrees at 7 bases. CDR1 and CDR2 (germline): LNHDA, SQIVND (reference sequence). CDR3 length: 14 amino acids. J was trimmed by 4 bases and V by 3 bases; bases with no gene match: 5. CDR3 sequence: CASSIGQGVETQYF. CDR3 sequence (DNA): TGTGCCAGTAGTATTGGGCAGGGGGTAGAGACCCAGTACTTC.

The chain recombines TRBV7-2 with TRBJ1-1; tentative D call: TRBD1 (5 bases). With 2 bases removed from V and 1 base from J, the gap between germline ends came to 5 bases. Germline values: CDR1 SGHTA, CDR2 FQGNSA. The CDR3 covers 13 residues. In DNA form, the CDR3 reads TGTGCCAGCAGCTTACAGGGGAACACTGAAGCTTTCTTT. Translating gives CASSLQGNTEAFF.

The rearrangement uses TRBV30 and TRBJ1-5; 10 bases match TRBD1. The V gene end was trimmed by 2 bases and the J gene end by 9 bases; junction bases not matched to a gene: 10. This CDR3 region has 15 residues. The germline CDR1 and CDR2 sequences are GTSNPN and SVGIG (reference sequence). In nucleotides, the CDR3 is TGTGCCTGGAGTAAATCCGGGACAGGGGATCCGCCCCAGCATTTT. Amino acid sequence: CAWSKSGTGDPPQHF.

The chain has TRBV9 and TRBJ2-1; 8 bases are shared with TRBD2. The CDR3 is 19 residues long. Germline trimming cut 3 bases from V and 8 bases from J; bases unmatched to any gene: 22. Germline assignment: CDR1 SGDLS and CDR2 YYNGEE. The DNA for the CDR3 is TGTGCCAGCAGCGCGCCTCAAATCGTAAGCGGGAGTGGGCGGGATGAGCAGTTCTTC. This encodes CASSAPQIVSGSGRDEQFF.